A selection of T cell receptor beta chains follows, all from one sample in a study of shared clonotypes between healthy human individuals. TCRdb's table, derived via immunoSEQ multiplex PCR, lists solely in-frame clones and lacks some. The sample yields approximately 2.3 million clones, over 85% seen once. Sequencing used naive CD4+ T cells from PBMCs. These receptors came from a man aged 18 to 30 in good health. Some clones in this sample may be carry-over from other donors' samples. Both conserved end residues are part of each CDR3.

v_call | cdr3_aa
TRBV5-1 | CASSPDGGNTIYF
TRBV7-6 | CASSPAGAQETQYF
TRBV19 | CASSIVPSGSYNEQFF
TRBV7-3 | CASSLVPRGGRDEQFF
TRBV7-3 | CASSLKTGHTDTQYF
TRBV7-2 | CASSSPPSGSADTQYF
TRBV15 | CATSRGGQSYEQYF
TRBV27 | CASRLDRGDGELFF
TRBV4-2 | CASSQRVPSGRTYEQYF
TRBV5-6 | CASSLDRVIGGGYTF
TRBV7-3 | CASSPLGLAGVAREQFF
TRBV5-1 | CASSPGQGLGSTDTQYF
TRBV2 | CASRTRAGGGGYTF
TRBV7-2 | CASRGEWTGELFF